These T cell receptor beta chains were read from a single sample in a study of T cells in Graves' hyperthyroidism and ophthalmopathy. TCRdb redid the calling of the multiplex PCR reads with MiXCR, one entry per CDR3 protein. The sample lists hundreds of thousands of distinct CDR3 sequences, roughly 16% occurring once. The source material was blood. The origin of the receptors is a middle-aged woman with Graves' ophthalmopathy. Both conserved end residues are part of each CDR3. Fields, in order: CDR3 protein, CDR3 DNA, D gene, clone size, J gene, V gene. D genes are given only for firm matches. Some rows have no size entry. The others give once, few or many, or a class for an expanded clone.

CDR3: CSARKNEKLFF
DNA: TGCAGTGCCCGGAAAAATGAAAAACTGTTTTTT
D: .
size: many
J: TRBJ1-4
V: TRBV20-1

CDR3: CASSIQGGTEAFF
DNA: TGTGCCAGTAGTATCCAGGGGGGCACTGAAGCTTTCTTT
D: TRBD1
size: .
J: TRBJ1-1
V: TRBV19

CDR3: CSGDRELNEAFF
DNA: TGCAGTGGCGACAGGGAGTTAAATGAAGCTTTCTTT
D: TRBD1
size: .
J: TRBJ1-1
V: TRBV20-1

CDR3: CATSREPSDPNQPQHF
DNA: TGTGCCACCAGCAGAGAGCCATCCGACCCCAATCAGCCCCAGCATTTT
D: .
size: few
J: TRBJ1-5
V: TRBV15

CDR3: CASSYGTVATNEKLFF
DNA: TGCGCCAGCAGCTACGGGACAGTGGCAACTAATGAAAAACTGTTTTTT
D: TRBD1
size: many
J: TRBJ1-4
V: TRBV5-1

CDR3: CSVPERGGRTDTQYF
DNA: TGCAGCGTCCCGGAACGCGGGGGGCGCACAGATACGCAGTATTTT
D: TRBD2
size: .
J: TRBJ2-3
V: TRBV29-1

CDR3: CASSLADREDTQYF
DNA: TGTGCCAGCAGCTTAGCGGACAGGGAAGATACGCAGTATTTT
D: TRBD1
size: .
J: TRBJ2-3
V: TRBV11-1

CDR3: CAISLGGLSTDTQYF
DNA: TGTGCCATCAGTCTAGGGGGGCTAAGCACAGATACGCAGTATTTT
D: .
size: .
J: TRBJ2-3
V: TRBV10-3

CDR3: CASSPPQASGSTIYF
DNA: TGTGCCAGCTCTCCGCCCCAGGCCTCTGGAAGCACCATATATTTT
D: .
size: .
J: TRBJ1-3
V: TRBV18

CDR3: CASSQDGRRQYF
DNA: TGTGCCAGCAGCCAAGATGGCAGGAGACAGTACTTC
D: .
size: .
J: TRBJ2-7
V: TRBV3-1

CDR3: CASSLWGSNTEAFF
DNA: TGTGCCAGCAGCCTGTGGGGATCGAACACTGAAGCTTTCTTT
D: .
size: many
J: TRBJ1-1
V: TRBV12-3/TRBV12-4

CDR3: CSARPLLGGEAYGANVLTF
DNA: TGCAGTGCTAGACCTCTTCTGGGAGGGGAGGCCTACGGGGCCAACGTCCTGACTTTC
D: TRBD2
size: .
J: TRBJ2-6
V: TRBV20-1

CDR3: CATSRVGQGSTSGSINEQFF
DNA: TGTGCCACCAGCAGAGTTGGACAGGGGTCGACTAGCGGGAGTATCAATGAGCAGTTCTTC
D: TRBD2
size: .
J: TRBJ2-1
V: TRBV15

CDR3: CASAVGLSSDTQYF
DNA: TGTGCCAGCGCGGTCGGGTTGTCCTCAGATACGCAGTATTTT
D: .
size: .
J: TRBJ2-3
V: TRBV7-2

CDR3: CASNGGGDNEQFF
DNA: TGTGCCAGCAATGGTGGGGGGGACAATGAGCAGTTCTTC
D: TRBD2
size: many
J: TRBJ2-1
V: TRBV12-3/TRBV12-4

CDR3: CASSAASLTTSYNEQFF
DNA: TGTGCCAGCAGCGCCGCCAGTCTGACCACCTCCTACAATGAGCAGTTCTTC
D: .
size: .
J: TRBJ2-1
V: TRBV9

CDR3: CASSKPGQGDSETQYF
DNA: TGTGCCAGCAGCAAACCGGGACAGGGGGACAGTGAGACCCAGTACTTC
D: TRBD1
size: .
J: TRBJ2-5
V: TRBV5-5

CDR3: CASIRQGGYNEQFF
DNA: TGTGCCAGCATCCGACAGGGTGGCTACAATGAGCAGTTCTTC
D: TRBD1
size: many
J: TRBJ2-1
V: TRBV2

CDR3: CASSHRGLATIGEQFF
DNA: TGTGCCAGCAGCCACAGGGGGCTGGCCACAATCGGGGAGCAGTTCTTC
D: TRBD1
size: many
J: TRBJ2-1
V: TRBV3-1

CDR3: CASKRSSGAETQYF
DNA: TGTGCCAGCAAAAGGAGTAGCGGGGCCGAGACCCAGTACTTC
D: TRBD2
size: many
J: TRBJ2-5
V: TRBV2

CDR3: CASSLAATETQYF
DNA: TGTGCCAGCAGCTTAGCAGCGACCGAGACCCAGTACTTC
D: .
size: many
J: TRBJ2-5
V: TRBV7-9

CDR3: CSVAMQEEETQYF
DNA: TGCAGCGTTGCCATGCAGGAGGAAGAGACCCAGTACTTC
D: .
size: .
J: TRBJ2-5
V: TRBV29-1

CDR3: CASSQDRAGLYNEQFF
DNA: TGCGCCAGCAGCCAAGACCGAGCGGGACTCTACAATGAGCAGTTCTTC
D: TRBD2
size: few
J: TRBJ2-1
V: TRBV4-1

CDR3: CASSYSWPGLAGGETQYF
DNA: TGTGCCAGCAGTTACTCTTGGCCAGGGCTAGCCGGCGGGGAGACCCAGTACTTC
D: .
size: few
J: TRBJ2-5
V: TRBV6-5

CDR3: CASLQSPRIEQFF
DNA: TGTGCCAGCCTCCAGAGCCCCCGAATTGAGCAGTTCTTC
D: .
size: many
J: TRBJ2-1
V: TRBV12-3/TRBV12-4

CDR3: CASILSSSGGELFF
DNA: TGTGCCAGCATTTTATCTTCTAGCGGCGGGGAGCTGTTTTTT
D: TRBD2
size: few
J: TRBJ2-2
V: TRBV28

CDR3: CASSARTGDGANVLTF
DNA: TGTGCCAGCAGCGCCAGGACGGGGGATGGGGCCAACGTCCTGACTTTC
D: .
size: .
J: TRBJ2-6
V: TRBV27